Here is one TCR beta chain with its context. The antigen is not known. Isolated PBMCs totaled at least 7 million in each sample. The data belong to a study of blood T cells in healthy people across ages. Study-wide points: Measured against age, TCR beta diversity per million T cells decreased in a roughly linear manner.

It was with a sample-barcoded 5' primer and a J-beta primer mix that a second PCR of roughly 7 to 12 cycles was run. Every molecule of cDNA carried a tag from a template-switch adaptor with 12 random nucleotides. MiXCR was run by TCRdb on the 5' RACE reads, yielding one entry per CDR3 protein. Of 650,000 to 1,000,000 distinct CDR3 sequences listed, around 34% are singletons. The CDR3 consists of 14 residues. Germline CDR1 and CDR2: LGHDT and YNNKEL (reference sequence). The V end lost 6 bases, the J end lost 7 bases, and 15 bases lay between the germline ends. The chain recombines TRBV3-1 with TRBJ2-2; D gene uncertain. The specimen was blood. The TCR was taken from a young man in good health. This CDR3 is CASRPPYGIGELFF. For the CDR3, the DNA is TGTGCCAGCAGGCCTCCCTATGGGATCGGGGAGCTGTTTTTT.